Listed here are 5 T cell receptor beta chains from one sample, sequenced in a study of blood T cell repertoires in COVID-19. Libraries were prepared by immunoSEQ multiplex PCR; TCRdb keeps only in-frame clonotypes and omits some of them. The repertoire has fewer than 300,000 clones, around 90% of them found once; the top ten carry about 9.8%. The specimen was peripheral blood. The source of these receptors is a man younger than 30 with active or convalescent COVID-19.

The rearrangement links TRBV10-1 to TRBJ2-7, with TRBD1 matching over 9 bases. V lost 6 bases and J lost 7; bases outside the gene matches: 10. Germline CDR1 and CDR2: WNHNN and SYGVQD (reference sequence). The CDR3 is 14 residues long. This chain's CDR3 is CASRPGQGFDEQYF. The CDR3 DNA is TGCGCCAGCAGACCGGGACAGGGTTTCGATGAGCAGTACTTC.

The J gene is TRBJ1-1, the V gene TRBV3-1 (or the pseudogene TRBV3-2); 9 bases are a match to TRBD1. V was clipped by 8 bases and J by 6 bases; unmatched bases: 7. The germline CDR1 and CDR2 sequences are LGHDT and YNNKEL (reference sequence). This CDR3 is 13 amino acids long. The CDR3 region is CASRPDRGAEAFF. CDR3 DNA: TGTGCCAGCCGTCCCGACAGGGGGGCTGAAGCTTTCTTT.

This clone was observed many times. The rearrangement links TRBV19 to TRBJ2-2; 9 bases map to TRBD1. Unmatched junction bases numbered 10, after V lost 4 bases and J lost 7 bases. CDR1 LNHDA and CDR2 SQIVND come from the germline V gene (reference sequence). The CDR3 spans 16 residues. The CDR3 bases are TGTGCCAGTAGTACCTTGACGGACAGGGGTGTCGGGGAGCTGTTTTTT. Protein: CASSTLTDRGVGELFF.

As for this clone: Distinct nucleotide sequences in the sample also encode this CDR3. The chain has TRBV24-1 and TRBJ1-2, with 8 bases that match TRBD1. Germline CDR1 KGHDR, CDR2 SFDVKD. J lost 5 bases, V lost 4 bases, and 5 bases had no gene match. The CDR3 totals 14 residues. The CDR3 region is CATSDSDRGYGYTF. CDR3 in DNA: TGTGCCACCAGTGACTCCGACAGGGGTTATGGCTACACCTTC.

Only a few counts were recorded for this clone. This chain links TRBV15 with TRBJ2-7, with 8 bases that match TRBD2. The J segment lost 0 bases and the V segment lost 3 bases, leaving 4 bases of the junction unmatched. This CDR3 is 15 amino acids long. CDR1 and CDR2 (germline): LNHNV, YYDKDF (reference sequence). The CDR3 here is CATSRERGSSYEQYF. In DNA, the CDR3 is TGTGCCACCAGCAGGGAGCGGGGGTCCTCCTACGAGCAGTACTTC.